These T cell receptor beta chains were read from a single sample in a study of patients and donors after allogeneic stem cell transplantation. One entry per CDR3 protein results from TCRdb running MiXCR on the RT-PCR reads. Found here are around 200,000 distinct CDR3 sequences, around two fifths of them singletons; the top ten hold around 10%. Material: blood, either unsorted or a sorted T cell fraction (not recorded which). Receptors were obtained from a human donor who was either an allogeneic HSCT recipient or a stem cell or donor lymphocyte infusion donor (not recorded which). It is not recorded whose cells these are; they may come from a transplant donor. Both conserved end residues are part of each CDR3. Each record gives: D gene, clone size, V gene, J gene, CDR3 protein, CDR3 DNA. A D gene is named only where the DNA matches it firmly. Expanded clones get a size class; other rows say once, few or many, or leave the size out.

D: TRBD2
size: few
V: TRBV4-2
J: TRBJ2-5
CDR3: CASSQALAGGYQETQYF
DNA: TGTGCCAGCAGCCAAGCTCTAGCGGGGGGCTACCAAGAGACCCAGTACTTC

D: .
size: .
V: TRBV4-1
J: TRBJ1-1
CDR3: CASSQGWGMNTEAFF
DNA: TGCGCCAGCAGCCAAGGCTGGGGGATGAACACTGAAGCTTTCTTT

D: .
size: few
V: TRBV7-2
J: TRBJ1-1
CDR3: CASSLGEVFEAFF
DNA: TGTGCCAGCAGCTTAGGGGAGGTTTTTGAAGCTTTCTTT

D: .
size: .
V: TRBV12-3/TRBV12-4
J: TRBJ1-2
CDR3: CASSDREIGYTF
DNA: TGTGCCAGCAGCGACCGGGAAATCGGCTACACCTTC

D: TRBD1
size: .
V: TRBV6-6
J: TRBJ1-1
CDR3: CASSHLGQGFFQAFF
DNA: TGTGCCAGCAGCCACCTAGGACAGGGTTTTTTCCAAGCTTTCTTT

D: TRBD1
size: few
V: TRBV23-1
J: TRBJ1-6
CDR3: CASVMTGALTPFYNSPLHF
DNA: TGCGCCAGCGTGATGACAGGGGCGCTTACTCCATTTTATAATTCACCCCTCCACTTT

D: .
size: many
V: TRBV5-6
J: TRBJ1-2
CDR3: CASSLTANYGYTF
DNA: TGTGCCAGCAGCTTGACGGCTAACTATGGCTACACCTTC

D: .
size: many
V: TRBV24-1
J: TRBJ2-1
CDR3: CATSDFTRSTRSEQFF
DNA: TGTGCCACCAGTGATTTCACTAGGAGTACGAGGAGTGAGCAGTTCTTC

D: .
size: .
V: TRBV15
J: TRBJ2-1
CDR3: CATSTRGDHGEQFF
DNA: TGTGCCACCAGCACTAGGGGGGATCACGGTGAGCAGTTCTTC

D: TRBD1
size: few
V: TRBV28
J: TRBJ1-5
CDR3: CASSETGAQPQHF
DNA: TGTGCCAGCAGCGAAACAGGGGCTCAGCCCCAGCATTTT

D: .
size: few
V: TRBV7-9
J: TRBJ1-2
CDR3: CADSRDDYGYTF
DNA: TGTGCCGATAGCAGGGATGACTATGGCTACACCTTC

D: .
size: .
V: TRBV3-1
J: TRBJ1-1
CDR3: CASSQSSNTEAFF
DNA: TGTGCCAGCAGCCAGTCTTCGAACACTGAAGCTTTCTTT

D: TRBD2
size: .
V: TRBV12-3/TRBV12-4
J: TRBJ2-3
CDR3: CASSRTSGGDTQYF
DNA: TGTGCCAGCAGCCGGACTAGCGGGGGGGATACGCAGTATTTT

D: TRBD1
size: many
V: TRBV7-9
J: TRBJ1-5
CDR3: CASSLGDRDNQPQHF
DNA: TGTGCCAGCAGCTTAGGAGACAGGGACAATCAGCCCCAGCATTTT

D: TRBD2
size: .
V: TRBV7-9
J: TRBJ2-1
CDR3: CASSIPRTSGNNNEQFF
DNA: TGTGCCAGCAGCATTCCCCGGACTAGCGGGAACAACAATGAGCAGTTCTTC

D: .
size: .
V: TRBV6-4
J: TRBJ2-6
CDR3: CASRGTGNSGANVLTF
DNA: TGTGCCAGCAGGGGAACAGGGAACTCTGGGGCCAACGTCCTGACTTTC

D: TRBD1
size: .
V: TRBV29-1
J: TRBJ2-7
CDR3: CSASGTGGSEQYF
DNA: TGCAGCGCCTCCGGGACAGGGGGTTCCGAGCAGTACTTC

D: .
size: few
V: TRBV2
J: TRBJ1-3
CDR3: CASRQRGNTIYF
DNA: TGTGCCAGCAGACAGCGTGGAAACACCATATATTTT

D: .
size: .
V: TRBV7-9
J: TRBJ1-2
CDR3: CASSPDPGYGYTF
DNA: TGTGCCAGCAGCCCAGATCCGGGCTATGGCTACACCTTC

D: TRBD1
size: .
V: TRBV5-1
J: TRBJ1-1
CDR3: CASSLDGTGVTEAFF
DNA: TGCGCCAGCAGCTTGGACGGGACAGGGGTGACTGAAGCTTTCTTT

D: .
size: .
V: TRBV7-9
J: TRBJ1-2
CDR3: CASSLQDGGYTF
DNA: TGTGCCAGCAGCCTACAGGATGGTGGCTACACCTTC

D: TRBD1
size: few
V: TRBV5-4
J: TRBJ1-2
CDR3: CASSFLGQNYGYTF
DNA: TGTGCCAGCAGCTTCTTGGGACAGAACTATGGCTACACCTTC

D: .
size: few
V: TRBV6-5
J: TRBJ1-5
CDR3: CASSQTGRNQPQHF
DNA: TGTGCCAGCAGTCAAACCGGACGGAATCAGCCCCAGCATTTT

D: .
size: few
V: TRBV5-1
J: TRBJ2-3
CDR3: CASSLGPREDTQYF
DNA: TGCGCCAGCAGCTTGGGGCCGAGGGAAGATACGCAGTATTTT

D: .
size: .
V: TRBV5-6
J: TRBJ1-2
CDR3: CASSLETGLYGYTF
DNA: TGTGCCAGCAGCTTGGAAACAGGGCTCTATGGCTACACCTTC

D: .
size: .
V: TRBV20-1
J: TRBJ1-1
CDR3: CSATGTPNTEAFF
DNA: TGCAGTGCAACCGGGACACCGAACACTGAAGCTTTCTTT

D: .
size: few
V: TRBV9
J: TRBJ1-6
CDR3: CASSEGNNSPLHF
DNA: TGTGCCAGCAGCGAAGGGAATAATTCACCCCTCCACTTT

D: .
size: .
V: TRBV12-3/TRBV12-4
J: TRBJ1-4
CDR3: CASSLKIPGEKLFF
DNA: TGTGCCAGCAGTTTGAAAATCCCGGGCGAAAAACTGTTTTTT

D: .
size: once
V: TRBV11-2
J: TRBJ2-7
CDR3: CASSLEPKLSYEQYF
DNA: TGTGCCAGCAGCTTAGAACCGAAGCTTTCCTACGAGCAGTACTTC